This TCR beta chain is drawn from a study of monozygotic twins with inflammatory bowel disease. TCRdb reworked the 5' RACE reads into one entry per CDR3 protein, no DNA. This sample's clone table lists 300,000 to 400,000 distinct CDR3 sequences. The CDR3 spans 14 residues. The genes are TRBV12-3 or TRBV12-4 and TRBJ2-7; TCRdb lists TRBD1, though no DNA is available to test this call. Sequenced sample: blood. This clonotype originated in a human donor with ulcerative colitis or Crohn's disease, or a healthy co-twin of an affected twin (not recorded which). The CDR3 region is CASSLDGPWDEQYF.